One and the same sample provided the 10 T cell receptor beta chains below, sequenced in a study of vaccination and CD4 T cells after COVID-19. Antigen specificity for these receptors is unknown. Noted treatment: roughly ten-day PBMC culture with coronavirus spike peptide pools or control peptides (ViraFEST assay). CD4+ T cells that had been cultured provided DNA sequenced with the Oncomine TCR Beta short-read assay. TCRdb fed the PCR reads into MiXCR, producing one record per CDR3 protein. The sample contains about 10,000 distinct CDR3 sequences, just over 60% of which appear only once. Sequencing was performed on CD4+ T cells from blood, cultured in vitro. The receptors stem from a human donor who had recovered from COVID-19.

The V and J genes are TRBV19 and TRBJ1-1, with 8 bases fitting TRBD1. Germline CDR1 is LNHDA and CDR2 is SQIVND (reference sequence). The CDR3 spans 15 residues. V gave up 4 bases and J gave up 4 bases; unmatched junction bases: 8. The CDR3 nucleotides read TGTGCCAGTAGTACATCAGGGGGCTGGGGCACTGAAGCTTTCTTT. Protein: CASSTSGGWGTEAFF.

This chain connects TRBV11-3 to TRBJ2-1; D unresolved. The DNA end favors TRBJ2-7, so the J call may be wrong. CDR1 and CDR2 (germline): SGHNT, YENEEA. This CDR3 comprises 14 residues. CDR3 loop: CASSSAALAYEQYF. For the CDR3, the DNA is TGTGCCAGCAGCTCCGCGGCGCTGGCTTACGAGCAGTACTTC.

This clonotype was found a few times. V gene TRBV27 combines with J gene TRBJ2-7, with unresolved D. The CDR3 spans 14 residues. The germline CDR1 and CDR2 sequences are MNHEY and SMNVEV (reference sequence). V was shortened by 5 bases and J by 2 bases, with 13 bases between the two germline ends. CDR3 nucleotides: TGTGCCAGCAGTCCACCGGGCCAGCCCTACGAGCAGTACTTC. Protein: CASSPPGQPYEQYF.

This clonotype was counted only a few times. This chain uses TRBV6-1 with TRBJ1-3; no firm D call. Between the trimmed V and J ends, which lost 5 bases and 2 bases, there was a span of 13 bases. Per germline, CDR1 MNHNS and CDR2 SASEGT. This CDR3 is built from 15 residues. The CDR3 loop reads CASSKTVTTGNTIYF. The CDR3 bases are TGTGCCAGCAGTAAGACCGTTACGACTGGAAACACCATATATTTT.

CDR3 nucleotide sequence: TGCGCCAGCAGCCATCAGGGATCGTACGAGCAGTACTTC. Residues: CASSHQGSYEQYF. This chain uses TRBV4-1 with TRBJ2-7, with D possibly being TRBD1 (5 bases). The CDR3 sequence is 13 residues long. V shed 3 bases and J shed 4 bases, with 10 bases lying between them. Germline CDR1 reads MGHRA; CDR2 reads YSYEKL.

V usage is TRBV20-1 and J usage is TRBJ2-3, with D maybe TRBD1 (6 bases). This CDR3 has 14 residues. V was pared by 2 bases and J by 10 bases, with 19 bases between. Looked up from germline, CDR1 is DFQATT and CDR2 is SNEGSKA (reference sequence). CDR3 DNA: TGCAGTGCTAGACCTGGCCGGGACATCGGTTCGCAGTATTTT. Translating it yields CSARPGRDIGSQYF.

V is TRBV7-2 and J is TRBJ2-2; tentatively, D is TRBD1 (7 bases). Looked up from germline, CDR1 is SGHTA and CDR2 is FQGNSA. V lost 6 bases and J lost 6, with 17 bases in between. The CDR3 runs to 15 residues. The chain's CDR3 is CASRLRDSNSGELFF. CDR3 coding DNA: TGTGCCAGCAGGTTGCGGGACAGCAACTCCGGGGAGCTGTTTTTT.

This sequence joins TRBV7-2 and TRBJ2-7, with 7 positions matching TRBD2. CDR3 size: 15 residues. V shed 6 bases, J shed 2 bases, and the junction held 10 bases outside the gene matches. Germline values: CDR1 SGHTA, CDR2 FQGNSA. CDR3 DNA: TGTGCCAGCAGACTAGGGGCGGGAGCACCCTACGAGCAGTACTTC. It specifies CASRLGAGAPYEQYF.

The V and J genes are TRBV2 and TRBJ1-2, with 9 nucleotides matching TRBD1. V trimming: 3 bases; J trimming: 7 bases; junction bases outside the gene matches: 9. Germline V gives CDR1 SNHLY, CDR2 FYNNEI. The CDR3 totals 15 residues. The CDR3 coding sequence is TGTGCCAGCAGTGACCGGGACAGGGTTATTGGTGGCTACACCTTC. Its translation: CASSDRDRVIGGYTF.

This sequence joins TRBV4-1 and TRBJ2-5, with D possibly matching TRBD1 (6 bases). The germline V gene encodes CDR1 MGHRA and CDR2 YSYEKL. V lost 2 bases and J 4 bases, leaving 17 bases between the germline ends. This CDR3 region has 16 residues. The CDR3 region has the DNA TGCGCCAGCAGCCAATCCACAGGGCAGTCGGGAGAGACCCAGTACTTC. This translates into CASSQSTGQSGETQYF.